One T cell receptor (beta chain) is described in this entry. This entry comes from a study of control samples from healthy donors and cancer patients. Per the germline V gene, CDR1 is MGHRA and CDR2 is YSYEKL. This CDR3 contains 13 residues. The V and J ends lost 4 bases and 9 bases respectively, with 13 bases between them. The assay was immunoSEQ multiplex PCR, and TCRdb's table has in-frame clones only and misses some. The repertoire holds 350,000 to 450,000 clones, with roughly 90% as singletons. The chain combines TRBV4-1 with TRBJ1-5; D is unresolved. This clonotype was obtained from a man between 40 and 49 years old with head and neck cancer. The source material was PBMCs. CDR3 coding DNA: TGCGCCAGCAGCCTCCTGGGCCTTCCGCCCCAGCATTTT. Its translation is CASSLLGLPPQHF.